Sequencing of this T cell receptor (beta chain) was carried out in a study of regulatory T cells in long-lasting Graves disease. TCR beta libraries were built with iRepertoire HTBI primers and Arm-PCR of CDR3 regions. TCRdb reprocessed the multiplex PCR reads with MiXCR, giving one entry per CDR3 protein. The repertoire holds hundreds of thousands of distinct CDR3 sequences, roughly 15% seen once, with roughly 18% in the top ten. This clonotype has a count of ten or more. CDR1 SGHTA and CDR2 FQGNSA come from the germline V gene. V lost 3 bases and J 0 bases, leaving 6 bases between the germline ends. CDR3 size: 14 residues. Time point here: newly diagnosed GD, antithyroid drugs for less than 3 months. Construction of the TCR library relied on RNA isolated from PBMCs. This same sample was also taken into another study, of T cells in Graves' hyperthyroidism and ophthalmopathy. In that study: Uncontrolled infection, other autoimmune disease, pregnancy or lactation disqualified patients from enrolment. Diagnoses used clinical symptoms, serum thyroxine and TRAb, thyroid ultrasound and orbital computed tomography.

The chain recombines TRBV7-2 with TRBJ1-3; D not certain. This specimen was peripheral blood mononuclear cells (PBMCs), taken at new diagnosis, from a patient treated with antithyroid drugs. This clonotype was sampled from a woman aged 25 to 39 with Graves disease. CDR3 amino acids: CASSFGTSGNTIYF. CDR3 DNA sequence: TGTGCCAGCAGCTTCGGCACCTCTGGAAACACCATATATTTT.